The source of this TCR beta chain is a study of siplizumab effects on memory and regulatory T cells. CDR1 is SNHLY, CDR2 FYNNEI, per germline. Trimming removed 3 bases from V and 6 bases from J; junction bases left unmatched: 7. CDR3 length: 15 amino acids. The assay was immunoSEQ multiplex PCR, and TCRdb's table has in-frame clones only and misses some. The repertoire holds 99,000 or so clones, with roughly 94% as singletons. The sequence derives from a human donor in good health. The chain is built from TRBV2 and TRBJ2-7; 11 bases line up with TRBD2. Material: non-Treg CD4+ T cells sorted from blood. The chain's CDR3 is CASSEDLAGGPEQYF. The CDR3 DNA is TGTGCCAGCAGTGAGGATCTAGCGGGAGGTCCCGAGCAGTACTTC.